This T cell receptor beta chain emerged from a study of T cells expressing NK-cell markers. Study-wide background: It was sorted CD3+CD56+NKG2C+, CD3+CD56+NKG2C- and CD3+CD56-NKG2C+ T cells that supplied the TCR beta repertoires. Study-wide findings and caveats: It is unclear if expanded NKG2C-expressing clones target HCMV antigens. These clonotypes additionally ranked first within the CD3+CD56-NKG2C+ fraction of a handful of donors. A range of 1.0-7.0% of CD8+ T cells consisted of dominant NKG2C+ clonotypes in a handful of donors.

Comments on this clonotype: Its antigen is not identified.

TCRdb re-called the 5' RACE reads and gives one entry per CDR3 protein, without DNA. This table holds 350,000 to 450,000 distinct CDR3 sequences. Looked up from germline, CDR1 is MDHEN and CDR2 is SYDVKM. The CDR3 is made up of 15 amino acids. The chain uses TRBV28 and TRBJ2-7; TCRdb calls TRBD1, which cannot be checked without DNA. Specimen: blood T cells: a sorted CD56 or NKG2C T cell subset, CD4+ or CD8+ T cells, or bulk PBMC T cells (not recorded which). This sequence originates from a man between 18 and 69 years old in good health. CDR3 protein: CASSPRNRASYEQYF.